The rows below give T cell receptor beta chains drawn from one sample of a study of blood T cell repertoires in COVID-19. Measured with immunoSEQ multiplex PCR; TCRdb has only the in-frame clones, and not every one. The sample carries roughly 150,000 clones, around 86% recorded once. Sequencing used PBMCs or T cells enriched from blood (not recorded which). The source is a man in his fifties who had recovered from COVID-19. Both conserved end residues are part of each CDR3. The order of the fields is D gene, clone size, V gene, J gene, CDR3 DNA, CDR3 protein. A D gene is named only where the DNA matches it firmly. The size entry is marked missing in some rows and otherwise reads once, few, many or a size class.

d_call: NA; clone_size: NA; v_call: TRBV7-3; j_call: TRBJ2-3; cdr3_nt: TGTGCCAGCACTATAGGAGGACGGGCAGATACGCAGTATTTT; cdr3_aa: CASTIGGRADTQYF
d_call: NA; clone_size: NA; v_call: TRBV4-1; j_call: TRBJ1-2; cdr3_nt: TGCGCCAGCAGCCAAGTCCGGGACACGAACTATGGCTACACCTTC; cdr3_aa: CASSQVRDTNYGYTF
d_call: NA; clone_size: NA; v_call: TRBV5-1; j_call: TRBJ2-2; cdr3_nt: TGCGCCAGCCTCGAAGGGGGGGCAACGAACACCGGGGAGCTGTTTTTT; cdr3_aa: CASLEGGATNTGELFF
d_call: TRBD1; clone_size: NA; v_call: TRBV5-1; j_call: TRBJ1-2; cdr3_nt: TGCGCCAGCAGCAAGGCGACAGGGGACGGTGGCTACACCTTC; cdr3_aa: CASSKATGDGGYTF
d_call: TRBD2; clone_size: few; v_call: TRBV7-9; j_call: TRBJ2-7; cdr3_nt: TGTGCCAGCAGACGTACTAGCGCGAGCTCCTACGAGCAGTACTTC; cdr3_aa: CASRRTSASSYEQYF
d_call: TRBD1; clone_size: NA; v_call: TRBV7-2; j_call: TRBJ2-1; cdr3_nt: TGTGCCAGCAGCGGCGGTGGTACAGGGGGTTACAATGAGCAGTTCTTC; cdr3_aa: CASSGGGTGGYNEQFF
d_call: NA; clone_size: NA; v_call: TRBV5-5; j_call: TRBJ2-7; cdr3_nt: TGTGCCAGCAGCTTGGCCGTGGCCGCCTACGAGCAGTACTTC; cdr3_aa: CASSLAVAAYEQYF
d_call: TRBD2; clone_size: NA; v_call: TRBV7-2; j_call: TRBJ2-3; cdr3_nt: TGTGCCAGCAGCTTAGTTTCGCTAGCGGGGACCAAGTCGTATTTT; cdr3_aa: CASSLVSLAGTKSYF
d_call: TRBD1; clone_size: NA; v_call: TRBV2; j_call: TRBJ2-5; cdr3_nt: TGTGCCAGCAGAATAACAGGGGGGGAGACCCAGTACTTC; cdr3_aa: CASRITGGETQYF
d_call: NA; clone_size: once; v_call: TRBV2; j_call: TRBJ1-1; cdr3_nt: TGTGCCAGCAGTGAAGGGAGGTACACTGAAGCTTTCTTT; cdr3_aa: CASSEGRYTEAFF
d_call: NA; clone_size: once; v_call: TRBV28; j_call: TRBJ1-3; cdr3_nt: TGTGCCAGCAGTTCTGGAGGCTACTCTGGAAACACCATATATTTT; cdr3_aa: CASSSGGYSGNTIYF
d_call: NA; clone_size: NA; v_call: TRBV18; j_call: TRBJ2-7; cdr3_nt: TGTGCCAGCTCACCCTCGACAGGATCCTACGAGCAGTACTTC; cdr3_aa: CASSPSTGSYEQYF
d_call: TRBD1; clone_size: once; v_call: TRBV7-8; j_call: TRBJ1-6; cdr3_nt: TGTGCCAGCAGCTTCGACAGGGGGCTTAGAGATTCACCCCTCCACTTT; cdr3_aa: CASSFDRGLRDSPLHF
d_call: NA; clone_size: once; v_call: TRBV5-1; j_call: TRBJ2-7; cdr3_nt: TGCGCCAGCAGCTTAGGTAAAGGGGCCTACGAGCAGTACTTC; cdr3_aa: CASSLGKGAYEQYF
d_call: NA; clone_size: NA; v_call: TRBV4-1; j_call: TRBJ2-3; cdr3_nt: TGCGCCAGCAGCCAGCGCCGGGGGACTAGCACAGATACGCAGTATTTT; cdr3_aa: CASSQRRGTSTDTQYF
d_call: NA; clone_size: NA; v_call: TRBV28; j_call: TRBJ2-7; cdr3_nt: TGTGCCACCTCAGGTTTAACTCTTCCCTACGAGCAGTACTTC; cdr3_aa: CATSGLTLPYEQYF
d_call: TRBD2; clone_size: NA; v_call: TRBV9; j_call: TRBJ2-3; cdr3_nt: TGTGCCAGCAGCCGGCGAGCGGGAGAGACAGATACGCAGTATTTT; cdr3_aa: CASSRRAGETDTQYF
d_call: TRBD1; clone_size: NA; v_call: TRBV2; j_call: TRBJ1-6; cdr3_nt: TGTGCCAGCAGCGGACAGGGCAAATCACCCCTCCACTTT; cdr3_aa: CASSGQGKSPLHF
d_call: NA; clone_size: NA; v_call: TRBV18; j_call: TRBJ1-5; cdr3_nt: TGTGCCAGCTCACCCTTCCAGGCGCGTCGCAATCAGCCCCAGCATTTT; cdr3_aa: CASSPFQARRNQPQHF
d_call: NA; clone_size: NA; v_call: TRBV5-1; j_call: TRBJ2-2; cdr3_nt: TGCGCCAGCAGCTTGGCGGGGCGGGGTTCCACCGGGGAGCTGTTTTTT; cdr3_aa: CASSLAGRGSTGELFF
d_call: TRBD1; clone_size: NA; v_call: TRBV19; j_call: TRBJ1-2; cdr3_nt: TGTGCCAGTAGTATCCAGGGGGCTGGCTATGGCTACACCTTC; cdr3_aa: CASSIQGAGYGYTF
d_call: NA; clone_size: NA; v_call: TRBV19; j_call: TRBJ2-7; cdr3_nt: TGTGCCAGTAGTATAGGGCCAGGGGATTACGAGCAGTACTTC; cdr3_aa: CASSIGPGDYEQYF
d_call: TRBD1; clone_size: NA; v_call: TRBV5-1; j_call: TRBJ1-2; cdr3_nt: TGCGCCAGCAGCTATGGACAGGGAAGTGGCTACACCTTC; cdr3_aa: CASSYGQGSGYTF
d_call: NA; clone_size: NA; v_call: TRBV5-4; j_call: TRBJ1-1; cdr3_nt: TGTGCCAGCAGTCAACTAGACGACGCTGAAGCTTTCTTT; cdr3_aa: CASSQLDDAEAFF
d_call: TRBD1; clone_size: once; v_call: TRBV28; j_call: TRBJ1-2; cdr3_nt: TGTGCCAGCAGTCAACCTCCGGGACAGGGGACGTCCTACACCTTC; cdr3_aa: CASSQPPGQGTSYTF
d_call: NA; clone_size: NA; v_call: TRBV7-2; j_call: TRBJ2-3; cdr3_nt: TGTGCCAGCAGCTCGGACAGACCCACAGATACGCAGTATTTT; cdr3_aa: CASSSDRPTDTQYF
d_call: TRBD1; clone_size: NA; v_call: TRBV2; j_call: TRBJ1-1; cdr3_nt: TGTGCCAGCATCCCGATGACAGGGCTAAGGAACACTGAAGCTTTCTTT; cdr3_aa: CASIPMTGLRNTEAFF
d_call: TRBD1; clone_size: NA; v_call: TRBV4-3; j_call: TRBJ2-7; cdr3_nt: TGCGCCAGCAGTTACGGGACAGGCGTCTCCTACGAGCAGTACTTC; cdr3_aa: CASSYGTGVSYEQYF
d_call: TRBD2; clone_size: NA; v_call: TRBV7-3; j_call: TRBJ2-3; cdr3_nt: TGTGCCAGCAGCAGGACTAGCGGCCAAACAGATACGCAGTATTTT; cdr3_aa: CASSRTSGQTDTQYF
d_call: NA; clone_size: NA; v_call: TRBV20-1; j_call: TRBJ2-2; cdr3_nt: TGCAGTGCTAGTGGAACTAGCACGAACACCGGGGAGCTGTTTTTT; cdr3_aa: CSASGTSTNTGELFF
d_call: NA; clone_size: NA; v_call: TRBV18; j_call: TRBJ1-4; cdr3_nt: TGTGCCAGCTCACGGGCAGTTAATGAAAAACTGTTTTTT; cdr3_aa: CASSRAVNEKLFF
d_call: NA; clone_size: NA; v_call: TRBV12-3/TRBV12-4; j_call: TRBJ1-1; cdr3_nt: TGTGCCAGCACCCCCTATGGGAACACTGAAGCTTTCTTT; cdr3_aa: CASTPYGNTEAFF
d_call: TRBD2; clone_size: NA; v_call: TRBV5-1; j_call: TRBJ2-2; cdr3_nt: TGCGCCAGCAGCTTTGGGACTAGCGGGAGTGGCGCCGGGGAGCTGTTTTTT; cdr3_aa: CASSFGTSGSGAGELFF
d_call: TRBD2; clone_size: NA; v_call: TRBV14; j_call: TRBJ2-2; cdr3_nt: TGTGCCAGCAGCTATAGGAGACTAGCGGGAGACACCGGGGAGCTGTTTTTT; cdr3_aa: CASSYRRLAGDTGELFF
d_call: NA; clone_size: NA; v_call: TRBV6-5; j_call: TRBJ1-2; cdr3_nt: TGTGCCAGCAGGGGGCAGGGCGTTTACTATGGCTACACCTTC; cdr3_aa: CASRGQGVYYGYTF
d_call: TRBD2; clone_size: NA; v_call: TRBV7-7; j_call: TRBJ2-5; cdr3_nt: TGTGCTAGCAGCTCGGCGGGGGGACCTCGAGAGACCCAGTACTTC; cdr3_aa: CASSSAGGPRETQYF
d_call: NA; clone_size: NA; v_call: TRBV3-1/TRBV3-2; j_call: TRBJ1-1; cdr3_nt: TGTGCCAGCAGCCAAGAGCAGGAATACACTGAAGCTTTCTTT; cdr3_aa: CASSQEQEYTEAFF
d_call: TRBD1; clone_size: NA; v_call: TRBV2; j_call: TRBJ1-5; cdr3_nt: TGTGCCAGCAGTCAACAGGGGAGCAATCAGCCCCAGCATTTT; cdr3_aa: CASSQQGSNQPQHF
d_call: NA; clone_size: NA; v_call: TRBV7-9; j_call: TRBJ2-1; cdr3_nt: TGTGCCAGCAGCCCACAGGACAGTTACAATGAGCAGTTCTTC; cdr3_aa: CASSPQDSYNEQFF
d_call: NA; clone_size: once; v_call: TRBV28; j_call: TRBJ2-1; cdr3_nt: TGTGCCAGCAGTTTGACTTCAGGGAAAAATGAGCAGTTCTTC; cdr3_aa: CASSLTSGKNEQFF
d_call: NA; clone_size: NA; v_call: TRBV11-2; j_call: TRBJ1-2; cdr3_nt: TGTGCCAGCAGCTTTCGGGGGGACTCCGGCTACACCTTC; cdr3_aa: CASSFRGDSGYTF
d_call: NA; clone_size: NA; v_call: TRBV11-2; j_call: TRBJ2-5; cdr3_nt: TGTGCCAGCAGCCCGTATTCCGACAGGCTCTCCCAAGGGACCCAGTACTTC; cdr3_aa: CASSPYSDRLSQGTQYF
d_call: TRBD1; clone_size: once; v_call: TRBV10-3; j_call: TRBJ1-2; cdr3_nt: TGTGCCATCTTAAGTGGGGACAGCGGCTACACCTTC; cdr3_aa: CAILSGDSGYTF
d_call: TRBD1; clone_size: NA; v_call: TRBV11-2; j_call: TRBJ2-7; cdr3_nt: TGTGCCAGCAGCAGGGACAGGTCCGTCTCCTACGAGCAGTACTTC; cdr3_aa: CASSRDRSVSYEQYF
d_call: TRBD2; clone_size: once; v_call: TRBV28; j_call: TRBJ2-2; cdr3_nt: TGTGCCAGCAGTTTACGTAGCGGGGCTTATTTTTGGACCGGGGAGCTGTTTTTT; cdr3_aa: CASSLRSGAYFWTGELFF
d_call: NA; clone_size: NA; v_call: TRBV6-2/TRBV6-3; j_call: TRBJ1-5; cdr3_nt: TGTGCCAGCAGTTACCTTGGTCAGGGAAGCAATCAGCCCCAGCATTTT; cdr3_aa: CASSYLGQGSNQPQHF
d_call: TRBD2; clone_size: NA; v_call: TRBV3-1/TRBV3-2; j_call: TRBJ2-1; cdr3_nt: TGTGCCAGCAGCGTCGCGGGGGGCTACAATGAGCAGTTCTTC; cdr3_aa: CASSVAGGYNEQFF
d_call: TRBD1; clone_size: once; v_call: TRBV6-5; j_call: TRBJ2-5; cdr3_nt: TGTGCCAGCAGTTACGGGACAGGGAGAACCCAGTACTTC; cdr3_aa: CASSYGTGRTQYF
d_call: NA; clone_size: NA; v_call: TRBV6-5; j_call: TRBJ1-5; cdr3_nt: TGTGCCAGCAGAACGGCTGGGGACATCCAGCCCCAGCATTTT; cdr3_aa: CASRTAGDIQPQHF
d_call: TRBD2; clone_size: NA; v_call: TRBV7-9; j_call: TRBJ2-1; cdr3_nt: TGTGCCAGCAGCTTCGACGGGAGGGCCACGAGGGTGGATGAGCAGTTCTTC; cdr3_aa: CASSFDGRATRVDEQFF
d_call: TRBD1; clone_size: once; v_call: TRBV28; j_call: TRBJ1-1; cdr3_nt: TGTGCCAGCAGTGTGAACAGGGGCAGGGGCACTGAAGCTTTCTTT; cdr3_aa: CASSVNRGRGTEAFF
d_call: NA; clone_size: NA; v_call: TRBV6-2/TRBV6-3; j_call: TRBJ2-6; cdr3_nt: TGTGCCAGCAGTTATGCAGGTACTGGGGCCAACGTCCTGACTTTC; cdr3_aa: CASSYAGTGANVLTF
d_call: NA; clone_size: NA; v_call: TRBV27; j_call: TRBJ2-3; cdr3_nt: TGTGCCAGCAGAAGGACATCGGGTACGCAGTATTTT; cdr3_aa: CASRRTSGTQYF